This TCR beta chain was captured by sequencing in a study of blood T cell repertoires in COVID-19. About the research overall: Sources were T cells, B-cell-depleted T cells, or PBMCs; the material itself was cDNA or gDNA.

V dropped 4 bases and J dropped 5 bases, with 7 bases sitting between them. CDR3 length equals 12 residues. Germline V gene sequence: CDR1 KGHDR, CDR2 SFDVKD. Authors' data handling: Amplification with reference gene primers provided the estimates of nucleated cell counts. The repertoire was sequenced with immunoSEQ multiplex PCR; TCRdb's copy has only in-frame clones and lacks some. D and trimming were read from the DNA, whereas the V and J calls and clone size are those reported in that table. Of 120,000 or so clones listed, around 80% are singletons. The sequence was collected from a man aged 40-55 years with active or convalescent COVID-19. V gene TRBV24-1 combines with J gene TRBJ1-2; no clear D gene. The sequenced sample was peripheral blood. The CDR3 here is CATSDYSYGYTF. In DNA form, the CDR3 reads TGTGCCACCAGTGACTATTCTTATGGCTACACCTTC.